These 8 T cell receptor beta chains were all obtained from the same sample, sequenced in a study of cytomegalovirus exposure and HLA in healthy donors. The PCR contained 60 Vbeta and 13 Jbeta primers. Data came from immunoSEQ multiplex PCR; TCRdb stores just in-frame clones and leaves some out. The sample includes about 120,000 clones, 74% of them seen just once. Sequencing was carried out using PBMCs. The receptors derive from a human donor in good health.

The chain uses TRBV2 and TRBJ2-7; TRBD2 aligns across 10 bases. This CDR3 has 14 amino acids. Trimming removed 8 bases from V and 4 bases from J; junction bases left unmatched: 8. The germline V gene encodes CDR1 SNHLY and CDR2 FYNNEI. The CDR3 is CASDPSGSSYEQYF. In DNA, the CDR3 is TGTGCCAGCGACCCTAGCGGGAGCTCGTACGAGCAGTACTTC.

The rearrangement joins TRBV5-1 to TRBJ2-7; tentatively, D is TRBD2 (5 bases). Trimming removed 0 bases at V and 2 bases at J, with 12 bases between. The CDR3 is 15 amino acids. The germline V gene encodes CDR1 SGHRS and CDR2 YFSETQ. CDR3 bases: TGCGCCAGCAGCTTGGCGGGGAGTCCAACCTACGAGCAGTACTTC. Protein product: CASSLAGSPTYEQYF. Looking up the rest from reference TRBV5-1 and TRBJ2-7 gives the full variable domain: KAGVTQTPRYLIKTRGQQVTLSCSPISGHRSVSWYQQTPGQGLQFLFEYFSETQRNKGNFPGRFSGRQFSNSRSEMNVSTLELGDSALYLCASSLAGSPTYEQYFGPGTRLTVT.

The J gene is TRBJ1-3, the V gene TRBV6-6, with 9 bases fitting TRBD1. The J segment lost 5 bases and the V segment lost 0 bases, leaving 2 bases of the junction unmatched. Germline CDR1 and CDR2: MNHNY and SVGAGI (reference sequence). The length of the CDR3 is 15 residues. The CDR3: CASSYSGQGRNTIYF. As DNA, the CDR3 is TGTGCCAGCAGTTACTCGGGACAGGGAAGAAACACCATATATTTT.

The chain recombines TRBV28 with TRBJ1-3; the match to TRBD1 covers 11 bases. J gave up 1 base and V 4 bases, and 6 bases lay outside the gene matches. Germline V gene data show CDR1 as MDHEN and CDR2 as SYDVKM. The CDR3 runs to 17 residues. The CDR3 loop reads CASSSGTGGVSGNTIYF. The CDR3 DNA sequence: TGTGCCAGCAGTTCTGGGACAGGGGGGGTTTCTGGAAACACCATATATTTT.

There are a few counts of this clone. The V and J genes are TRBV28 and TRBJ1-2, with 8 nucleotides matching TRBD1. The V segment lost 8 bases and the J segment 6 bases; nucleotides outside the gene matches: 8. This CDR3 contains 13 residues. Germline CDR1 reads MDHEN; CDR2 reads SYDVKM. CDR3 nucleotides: TGTGCCAGCGTGACAGGGGCGGGGCATGGCTACACCTTC. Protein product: CASVTGAGHGYTF.

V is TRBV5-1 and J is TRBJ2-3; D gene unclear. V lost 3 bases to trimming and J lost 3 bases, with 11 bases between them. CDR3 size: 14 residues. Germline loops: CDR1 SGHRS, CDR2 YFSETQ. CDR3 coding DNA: TGCGCCAGCAGCTACCGGGTTGAGACAGATACGCAGTATTTT. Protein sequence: CASSYRVETDTQYF.

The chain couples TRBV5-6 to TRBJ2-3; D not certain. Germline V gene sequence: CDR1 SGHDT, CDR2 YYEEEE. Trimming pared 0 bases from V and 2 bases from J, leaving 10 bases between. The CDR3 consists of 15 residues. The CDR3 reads CASSLDGASTDTQYF. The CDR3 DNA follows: TGTGCCAGCAGCTTGGATGGAGCCTCCACAGATACGCAGTATTTT. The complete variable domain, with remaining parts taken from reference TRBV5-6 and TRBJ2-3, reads DAGVTQSPTHLIKTRGQQVTLRCSPKSGHDTVSWYQQALGQGPQFIFQYYEEEERQRGNFPDRFSGHQFPNYSSELNVNALLLGDSALYLCASSLDGASTDTQYFGPGTRLTVL.

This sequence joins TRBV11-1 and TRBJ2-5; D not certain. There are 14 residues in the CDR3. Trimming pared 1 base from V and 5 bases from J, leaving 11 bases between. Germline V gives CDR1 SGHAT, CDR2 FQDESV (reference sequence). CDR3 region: CASSLGWAEETQYF. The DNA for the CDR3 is TGTGCCAGCAGCTTAGGGTGGGCAGAGGAGACCCAGTACTTC. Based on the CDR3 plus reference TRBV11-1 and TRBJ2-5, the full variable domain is EAEVAQSPRYKITEKSQAVAFWCDPISGHATLYWYRQILGQGPELLVQFQDESVVDDSQLPKDRFSAERLKGVDSTLKIQPAELGDSAMYLCASSLGWAEETQYFGPGTRLLVL.